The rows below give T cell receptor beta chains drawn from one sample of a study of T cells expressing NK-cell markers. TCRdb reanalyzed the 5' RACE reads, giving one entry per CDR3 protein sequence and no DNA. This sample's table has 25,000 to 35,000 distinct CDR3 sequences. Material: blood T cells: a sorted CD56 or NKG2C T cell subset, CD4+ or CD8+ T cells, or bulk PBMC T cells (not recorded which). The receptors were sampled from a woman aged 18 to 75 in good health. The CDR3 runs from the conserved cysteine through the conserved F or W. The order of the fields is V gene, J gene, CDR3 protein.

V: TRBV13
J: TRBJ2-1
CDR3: CASSLGLAGYGEQFF

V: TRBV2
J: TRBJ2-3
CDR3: CASSRGLAGTDTQYF

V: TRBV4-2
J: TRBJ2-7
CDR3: CASSPPGQKVYEQYF

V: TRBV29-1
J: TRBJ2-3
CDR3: CSVEAGTPITADTQYF

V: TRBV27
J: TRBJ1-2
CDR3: CASRPTRDREYYGYTF

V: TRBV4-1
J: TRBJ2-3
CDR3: CASSPLDQGADTQYF

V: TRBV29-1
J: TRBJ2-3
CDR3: CSVELMEDTQYF

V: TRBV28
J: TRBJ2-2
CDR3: CASSFNLDGGPSNTGELFF

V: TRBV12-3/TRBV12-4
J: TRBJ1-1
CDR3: CASKADRGNFMNTEAFF

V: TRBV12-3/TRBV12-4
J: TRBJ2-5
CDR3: CASSLASQSGETQYF

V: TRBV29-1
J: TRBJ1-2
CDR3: CSVDLATRGAGGYTF

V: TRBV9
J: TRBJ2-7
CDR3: CASSPGGGLDEQYF

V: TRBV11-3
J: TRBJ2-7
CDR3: CASSQTSGSSYEQYF

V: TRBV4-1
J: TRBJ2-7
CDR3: CASSQARERHYEQYF

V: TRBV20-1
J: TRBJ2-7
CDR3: CSAEDDRNSYEQYF

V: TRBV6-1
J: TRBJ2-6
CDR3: CASSGPISGANVLTF

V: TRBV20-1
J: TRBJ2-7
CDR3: CSASGLNYEQYF

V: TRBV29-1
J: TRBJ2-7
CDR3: CSVEIAGVAYEQYF

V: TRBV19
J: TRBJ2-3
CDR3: CASSPRREDTQYF

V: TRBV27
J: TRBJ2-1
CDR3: CASSRGRSEQFF

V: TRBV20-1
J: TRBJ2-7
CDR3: CSALTGDPSYEQYF

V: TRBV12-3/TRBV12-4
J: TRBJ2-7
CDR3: CASSLYIGDRVYEQYF

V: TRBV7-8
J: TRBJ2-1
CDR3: CASSPRVHNEQFF

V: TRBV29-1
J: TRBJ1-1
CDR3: CSVHGRGQDGPSEAFF

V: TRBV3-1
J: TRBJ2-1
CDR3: CASSQNLRTSGRTYNEQFF

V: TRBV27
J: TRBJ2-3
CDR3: CASSLSGSPTDTQYF

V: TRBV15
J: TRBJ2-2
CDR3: CATSRPWGVGGGELFF

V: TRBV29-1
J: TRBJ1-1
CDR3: CSVEVLDRGLTEAFF

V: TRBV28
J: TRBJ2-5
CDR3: CASLNTGEGETQYF